Below, 29 T cell receptor beta chains from the same sample are listed, as sequenced in a study of glioma-infiltrating T cells after dendritic cell vaccination. The table came from immunoSEQ multiplex PCR; TCRdb's copy has only in-frame clones and leaves some out. This sample has around 100,000 clones, with roughly 76% found just once. The source was blood, collected before dendritic cell vaccination. These receptors were obtained from a human donor with glioblastoma.

This clone has more than one count but fewer than ten. The CDR3 here is CASSGGGSYEQYF. DNA for the CDR3: TGTGCCAGCAGTGGGGGGGGTTCCTACGAGCAGTACTTC. This sequence joins TRBV6-5 and TRBJ2-7, with 7 bases lining up with TRBD2. CDR1 and CDR2 (germline): MNHEY, SVGAGI. J lost 1 base, V lost 5 bases, and 2 bases had no gene match. The CDR3 sequence is 13 residues long.

Here the CDR3 DNA reads TGTGCCAGCAGCTACGAGACATCCTACACCTTC. Residues: CASSYETSYTF. The rearrangement uses TRBV7-9 and TRBJ1-2; no reliable D call. The length of the CDR3 is 11 residues. Germline CDR1 SEHNR, CDR2 FQNEAQ (reference sequence). Trimming pared 4 bases from V and 10 bases from J, leaving 10 bases between.

This chain uses TRBV4-1 with TRBJ2-2; a weak D match, TRBD2 (5 bases). Germline CDR1 is MGHRA and CDR2 is YSYEKL. Trimming shortened V by 2 bases and J by 6 bases, and 28 bases separated the two germline ends. The CDR3 runs 20 residues. The CDR3 spells CASSQRGGRSPSQRAGELFF. The CDR3 coding sequence is TGCGCCAGCAGCCAACGAGGAGGACGCTCCCCAAGCCAAAGGGCCGGGGAGCTGTTTTTT.

This clone appeared a single time. The rearrangement joins TRBV4-1 to TRBJ2-7; D possibly corresponds to TRBD1 (5 bases). The germline V and J ends were trimmed by 0 bases and 8 bases, with 8 bases remaining between them. Germline CDR1 MGHRA, CDR2 YSYEKL. The CDR3 consists of 12 residues. The CDR3: CASSQEGAKQYF. The CDR3 region has the DNA TGCGCCAGCAGCCAAGAAGGGGCAAAGCAGTACTTC.

The rearrangement joins TRBV5-1 to TRBJ1-2; 7 bases map to TRBD1. The CDR3 is 14 residues long. Per germline, CDR1 SGHRS and CDR2 YFSETQ. Trimming took 4 bases from V and 4 from J; bases not matched to a gene: 7. CDR3 residues: CASSVDRVSYGYTF. As DNA, the CDR3 is TGCGCCAGCAGCGTTGACAGGGTGAGCTATGGCTACACCTTC.

The chain has TRBV4-1 and TRBJ1-6; possibly TRBD1 for D (6 bases). Trimming removed 1 base from V and 6 bases from J, with 10 bases in between. Per germline, CDR1 MGHRA and CDR2 YSYEKL. The CDR3 runs to 15 residues. As DNA, the CDR3 is TGCGCCAGCAGCCAAGTTAGGGACACTAATTCACCCCTCCACTTT. It translates to CASSQVRDTNSPLHF.

This clone is labeled medium-sized. The chain carries TRBV5-1 and TRBJ1-6; D gene uncertain. Germline V gene lookup returns CDR1 SGHRS and CDR2 YFSETQ. The V and J ends lost 4 bases and 5 bases respectively, with 7 bases between them. The CDR3 spans 13 residues. The chain's CDR3 is CASSGEDNSPLHF. CDR3 coding DNA: TGCGCCAGCAGCGGGGAGGATAATTCACCCCTCCACTTT. Filled out from reference TRBV5-1 and TRBJ1-6, the complete variable domain reads KAGVTQTPRYLIKTRGQQVTLSCSPISGHRSVSWYQQTPGQGLQFLFEYFSETQRNKGNFPGRFSGRQFSNSRSEMNVSTLELGDSALYLCASSGEDNSPLHFGNGTRLTVT.

This chain joins TRBV5-1 and TRBJ2-3, with 11 bases identical to TRBD2. Germline V gene sequence: CDR1 SGHRS, CDR2 YFSETQ. Trimming removed 4 bases from V and 0 bases from J; junction bases left unmatched: 10. This CDR3 spans 18 amino acids. The CDR3 sequence: CASSLGLADLFSTDTQYF. The DNA for the CDR3 is TGCGCCAGCAGCCTGGGACTAGCGGACCTATTTAGCACAGATACGCAGTATTTT.

The chain uses TRBV19 and TRBJ2-5; D is unresolved. The V and J ends lost 6 bases and 4 bases respectively, with 9 bases between them. The CDR3 runs to 12 residues. Germline values: CDR1 LNHDA, CDR2 SQIVND (reference sequence). The CDR3 nucleotides read TGTGCCAGTAGAAACCGAGGAGAGACCCAGTACTTC. As protein: CASRNRGETQYF.

V gene TRBV6-1 combines with J gene TRBJ2-7; D gene unclear. V lost 6 bases, J lost 7 bases, and 7 bases lay in between. Looked up from germline, CDR1 is MNHNS and CDR2 is SASEGT. The CDR3 loop spans 10 amino acids. The CDR3 here is CASRSGEQYF. The CDR3 nucleotides read TGTGCCAGCAGATCCGGGGAGCAGTACTTC.

In nucleotides, the CDR3 is TGCGCCAGCAGCTTGTTGACTATGGAGACCCAGTACTTC. Amino acid sequence: CASSLLTMETQYF. V is TRBV5-1 and J is TRBJ2-5; the D gene is possibly TRBD2 (5 bases). This CDR3 is built from 13 residues. Germline-derived CDR1 and CDR2 are SGHRS and YFSETQ. Trimming shortened V by 1 base and J by 5 bases, and 9 bases separated the two germline ends. The full variable domain, with the rest looked up from reference TRBV5-1 and TRBJ2-5, is KAGVTQTPRYLIKTRGQQVTLSCSPISGHRSVSWYQQTPGQGLQFLFEYFSETQRNKGNFPGRFSGRQFSNSRSEMNVSTLELGDSALYLCASSLLTMETQYFGPGTRLLVL.

The rearrangement joins TRBV21-1 to TRBJ1-3; the D segment call TRBD1 is taken from the table without a DNA check. TRBV21-1 has pseudogene status. This CDR3 is 16 amino acids long. CDR3 bases: TGTGCCAGCAGCAAACGACAGGGTAGGTCTGGAAACACCATATATTTT. This sequence encodes CASSKRQGRSGNTIYF.

This CDR3 reads CASSAPGQGNDGYTF. CDR3 DNA sequence: TGTGCCAGCAGCGCACCGGGACAGGGGAACGATGGCTACACCTTC. The chain couples TRBV7-9 to TRBJ1-2, with TRBD1 matching 10 bases. CDR3 size: 15 residues. CDR1 SEHNR and CDR2 FQNEAQ come from the germline V gene (reference sequence). The V and J ends lost 5 bases and 6 bases, in that order; junction bases with no gene match: 9.

The rearrangement uses TRBV10-1 and TRBJ2-1; the match to TRBD2 covers 12 bases. J lost 0 bases, V lost 8 bases, and 14 bases had no gene match. This CDR3 comprises 19 residues. CDR1 is WNHNN, CDR2 SYGVQD, per germline (reference sequence). The CDR3 DNA follows: TGCGCCAGCTCCGGGGAGACTAGCGGGGGCGAGAGCTCCTACAATGAGCAGTTCTTC. Protein sequence: CASSGETSGGESSYNEQFF.

The gene calls are TRBV7-8 and TRBJ1-2, with D unresolved. In germline, CDR1 is SGHVS, CDR2 FQNEAQ. V lost 5 bases to trimming and J lost 8 bases, with 12 bases between them. The CDR3 is 12 residues long. In DNA, the CDR3 is TGTGCCAGCAGCCCAGGAACCACGGGCTACACCTTC. It is translated as CASSPGTTGYTF.

This clone appeared a few times. The chain combines TRBV27 with TRBJ1-2; 8 nucleotides line up with TRBD1. With V trimmed by 6 bases and J by 7 bases, 7 bases remained unmatched. Germline CDR1 reads MNHEY; CDR2 reads SMNVEV (reference sequence). The CDR3 is made up of 13 amino acids. CDR3 coding DNA: TGTGCCAGCAGCCAGGACAGGGCAAGTGGCTACACCTTC. Translating gives CASSQDRASGYTF.

The rearrangement uses TRBV19 and TRBJ2-6; the D gene is possibly TRBD1 (6 bases). Per the germline V gene, CDR1 is LNHDA and CDR2 is SQIVND (reference sequence). Trimming took off 6 bases at V and 4 bases at J, with 13 bases between the two ends. The CDR3 consists of 15 residues. For the CDR3, the DNA is TGTGCCAGTAGACTACAGGGTACCGGGGCCAACGTCCTGACTTTC. Encoded protein: CASRLQGTGANVLTF.

The chain combines TRBV30 with TRBJ2-7; D is perhaps TRBD2 (7 bases). The CDR3 spans 16 residues. Germline assignment: CDR1 GTSNPN and CDR2 SVGIG (reference sequence). V shed 0 bases and J shed 3 bases, with 18 bases lying between them. This CDR3 is CAWSVRGAQHYYEQYF. For the CDR3, the DNA is TGTGCCTGGAGTGTACGGGGGGCGCAACACTACTACGAGCAGTACTTC.

This chain links TRBV10-3 with TRBJ1-1; D is unclear. Trimming left V 11 bases short and J 2 bases short, with 12 bases between. The CDR3 is 12 residues long. From germline, CDR1 is ENHRY and CDR2 SYGVKD. The DNA of the CDR3 is TGTGCCGGCGGCCGTACAAACACTGAAGCTTTCTTT. This gives the protein CAGGRTNTEAFF.

V usage is TRBV5-4 and J usage is TRBJ1-1; 7 bases fit TRBD1. Germline lookup yields CDR1 SGHNT and CDR2 YYREEE (reference sequence). This CDR3 is 17 amino acids long. V dropped 4 bases and J dropped 1; count of bases not matched to a gene: 13. Here the CDR3 DNA reads TGTGCCAGCAGCGGGTATCGGGACAGAAAGGAGAACACTGAAGCTTTCTTT. This sequence encodes CASSGYRDRKENTEAFF.

V is TRBV5-1 and J is TRBJ2-7; D unclear. The V end lost 5 bases, the J end lost 3 bases, and 18 bases lay between the germline ends. The CDR3 totals 15 residues. Looked up from germline, CDR1 is SGHRS and CDR2 is YFSETQ. CDR3: CASRDLETRNYEQYF. CDR3 DNA: TGCGCCAGCAGGGATCTTGAGACACGGAACTACGAGCAGTACTTC.

This chain uses TRBV6-5 with TRBJ2-1; D gene uncertain. Germline CDR1 reads MNHEY; CDR2 reads SVGAGI. With 6 bases removed from V and 6 bases from J, the gap between germline ends came to 6 bases. This CDR3 region has 11 residues. The CDR3 DNA reads as TGTGCCAGCAGGGCTCTCAATGAGCAGTTCTTC. Amino acid sequence: CASRALNEQFF.

J is TRBJ1-4 and V is TRBV7-9; 8 bases line up with TRBD1. Germline V lookup: CDR1 SEHNR, CDR2 FQNEAQ (reference sequence). The CDR3 length is 14 residues. Germline trimming cut 4 bases from V and 10 bases from J; bases unmatched to any gene: 8. The CDR3 DNA follows: TGTGCCAGCAGCTCCGACAGGGGTATCGGAAAACTGTTTTTT. It is translated as CASSSDRGIGKLFF.

The chain recombines TRBV5-6 with TRBJ1-2; no reliable D call. Trimming removed 2 bases at V and 7 bases at J, with 15 bases between. The CDR3 covers 14 residues. Germline loops: CDR1 SGHDT, CDR2 YYEEEE. The CDR3 DNA is TGTGCCAGCAGCTTCGAGGGTCTGTCGGGTGGCTACACCTTC. Translating gives CASSFEGLSGGYTF.

The rearrangement joins TRBV19 to TRBJ1-4; the match to TRBD1 covers 10 bases. Germline trimming cut 7 bases from V and 1 base from J; bases unmatched to any gene: 18. Germline V gives CDR1 LNHDA, CDR2 SQIVND (reference sequence). This CDR3 spans 20 amino acids. This CDR3 reads CASIPSSGTGVTRTNEKLFF. The DNA of the CDR3 is TGTGCCAGTATTCCGAGTTCCGGGACAGGGGTTACTCGAACTAATGAAAAACTGTTTTTT.

With respect to this clone: Other DNA sequences within the sample encode an identical CDR3. CDR3 sequence reads: CASSPPGQGYEQYF. The CDR3, as DNA: TGTGCCAGCTCACCACCGGGACAGGGGTACGAGCAGTACTTC. The chain carries TRBV18 and TRBJ2-7, with 10 bases lining up with TRBD1. This CDR3 has 14 amino acids. Germline CDR1 is KGHSH and CDR2 is LQKENI. Trimming took 0 bases from V and 4 from J; bases not matched to a gene: 0.

The chain has TRBV11-2 and TRBJ2-7; D unclear. V was pared by 3 bases and J by 1 base, with 22 bases between. Germline V gene sequence: CDR1 SGHAT, CDR2 FQNNGV. The CDR3 is 18 amino acids. Here the CDR3 reads CASSFRSWPTLRSYEQYF. The CDR3 coding sequence is TGTGCCAGCAGCTTCAGAAGTTGGCCCACCCTTCGATCCTACGAGCAGTACTTC.

This chain uses TRBV5-1 with TRBJ2-1; TRBD2 aligns across 7 bases. V lost 10 bases, J lost 0 bases, and 13 bases stayed unmatched. The CDR3 loop spans 16 amino acids. The germline V gene has CDR1 SGHRS and CDR2 YFSETQ. The CDR3 here is CASSSGGGSSYNEQFF. CDR3 DNA sequence: TGCGCCTCCTCCAGTGGAGGCGGGAGCTCCTACAATGAGCAGTTCTTC. Full variable domain (remainder filled in from reference TRBV5-1 and TRBJ2-1): KAGVTQTPRYLIKTRGQQVTLSCSPISGHRSVSWYQQTPGQGLQFLFEYFSETQRNKGNFPGRFSGRQFSNSRSEMNVSTLELGDSALYLCASSSGGGSSYNEQFFGPGTRLTVL.

This clone was detected only once. The gene calls are TRBV7-2 and TRBJ2-5; 10 bases are shared with TRBD2. V trimming: 5 bases; J trimming: 7 bases; junction bases outside the gene matches: 10. The CDR3 is 15 residues long. Looked up from germline, CDR1 is SGHTA and CDR2 is FQGNSA. The CDR3 DNA follows: TGTGCCAGCAGCCGCCACAGCGGGGGGGAGGTGACCCAGTACTTC. It is translated as CASSRHSGGEVTQYF.